These 32 T cell receptor beta chains were sequenced from one sample in a study of pediatric ulcerative colitis. This table comes from immunoSEQ multiplex PCR, and its TCRdb copy is limited to in-frame clones, with some not included. The table lists tens of thousands of clones, over 70% of them singletons, with nearly 1.5% in the top ten. Specimen: blood. All receptors come from a boy between 10 and 17 years old who was a control in a study of pediatric ulcerative colitis.

This chain links TRBV7-3 with TRBJ2-1; 10 bases are a match to TRBD2. In germline, CDR1 is SGHTA, CDR2 FQGTGA. With 5 bases clipped from V and 6 bases from J, the junction kept 4 bases outside the gene matches. The CDR3 is 14 amino acids. CDR3 loop: CASSRLAGGNEQFF. In DNA form, the CDR3 reads TGTGCCAGCAGCCGACTAGCGGGTGGCAATGAGCAGTTCTTC.

The chain combines TRBV7-9 with TRBJ2-2, with D unclear. The CDR3 contains 14 residues. Trimming removed 5 bases from V and 3 bases from J, with 10 bases in between. The germline V gene has CDR1 SEHNR and CDR2 FQNEAQ (reference sequence). CDR3 nucleotide sequence: TGTGCCAGCAGCCTCCTGCCAGACACCGGGGAGCTGTTTTTT. It is translated as CASSLLPDTGELFF.

V and J are TRBV11-3 and TRBJ2-3, with TRBD1 as a possible D gene (5 bases). Germline V CDR1 and CDR2: SGHNT, YENEEA. CDR3 length equals 14 residues. The ends were cut back, 5 bases at V and 6 bases at J, with 15 bases in the middle. This CDR3 is CASSLFLGHDTQYF. The CDR3 DNA follows: TGTGCCAGCAGCCTCTTTTTGGGGCACGATACGCAGTATTTT.

The chain joins TRBV5-4 to TRBJ2-4; 8 bases match TRBD1. Trimming removed 3 bases from V and 2 bases from J; junction bases left unmatched: 10. The CDR3 runs 17 residues. Per the germline V gene, CDR1 is SGHNT and CDR2 is YYREEE (reference sequence). The CDR3 protein is CASSSRSGGGSKNIQYF. The CDR3 DNA is TGTGCCAGCAGCTCTAGGTCAGGGGGCGGATCCAAAAACATTCAGTACTTC.

This rearrangement joins TRBV5-1 to TRBJ1-4; tentatively, D is TRBD1 (5 bases). Germline V CDR1 and CDR2: SGHRS, YFSETQ. Trimming stripped 0 bases from V and 8 bases from J, with 14 bases between. The CDR3 loop spans 15 amino acids. The CDR3 region has the DNA TGCGCCAGCAGCTTGGGGCAGGGTGAGCTGGAAAAACTGTTTTTT. This encodes CASSLGQGELEKLFF.

This clone has only a few counts. This chain joins TRBV7-9 and TRBJ1-2; maybe TRBD1 (6 bases). Trimming removed 5 bases at V and 8 bases at J, with 15 bases between. This CDR3 comprises 13 residues. CDR1 and CDR2 (germline): SEHNR, FQNEAQ (reference sequence). CDR3 DNA: TGTGCCAGCAGCGGTCGGACAGCGGTAGGCTACACCTTC. It is translated as CASSGRTAVGYTF.

This sequence joins TRBV19 and TRBJ1-4; maybe TRBD1 (6 bases). This CDR3 has 15 amino acids. V was pared by 5 bases and J by 0 bases, with 10 bases between. The V gene's germline CDR1 is LNHDA and CDR2 SQIVND (reference sequence). The CDR3 sequence is CASSGRTATNEKLFF. The CDR3, as DNA: TGTGCCAGTAGTGGGCGGACAGCAACTAATGAAAAACTGTTTTTT.

The chain employs TRBV6-1 and TRBJ2-3, with D tentatively TRBD2 (6 bases). Germline values: CDR1 MNHNS, CDR2 SASEGT. The V end was cut by 7 bases, the J end by 5 bases, with 19 bases between. The CDR3 spans 15 residues. The CDR3 DNA is TGTGCCAGCACGAATCCGGGACGGGGGATAGATACGCAGTATTTT. Translating it yields CASTNPGRGIDTQYF.

The CDR3 region is CATGTSGNYNEQFF. The CDR3, as DNA: TGTGCCACGGGGACTAGCGGAAATTACAATGAGCAGTTCTTC. The chain links TRBV19 to TRBJ2-1, with 11 bases fitting TRBD2. Germline V lookup: CDR1 LNHDA, CDR2 SQIVND (reference sequence). V lost 10 bases, J lost 4 bases, and 6 bases stayed unmatched. This CDR3 spans 14 amino acids.

The genes are TRBV18 and TRBJ1-4; D possibly corresponds to TRBD1 (6 bases). CDR3 length: 14 amino acids. Per the germline V gene, CDR1 is KGHSH and CDR2 is LQKENI. The ends were cut back, 6 bases at V and 5 bases at J, with 13 bases in the middle. Here the CDR3 DNA reads TGTGCCAGCTCCCGTCCAGGGGAAAATGAAAAACTGTTTTTT. Translation: CASSRPGENEKLFF.

The chain uses TRBV2 and TRBJ1-5; 9 bases are a match to TRBD1. Germline lookup yields CDR1 SNHLY and CDR2 FYNNEI. CDR3 length: 17 residues. The V segment lost 6 bases and the J segment 0 bases; nucleotides outside the gene matches: 9. CDR3 sequence (DNA): TGTGCCAGCAGCGCCGGGACAGGGACATATAGCAATCAGCCCCAGCATTTT. It is translated as CASSAGTGTYSNQPQHF.

The chain is built from TRBV27 and TRBJ2-1; 13 bases match TRBD2. CDR1 is MNHEY and CDR2 is SMNVEV in the germline V gene (reference sequence). This CDR3 has 18 amino acids. J lost 4 bases, V lost 6 bases, and 12 bases had no gene match. CDR3 protein: CASSPGTSGISAYNEQFF. The CDR3 DNA follows: TGTGCCAGCAGCCCCGGGACTAGCGGGATCTCAGCGTACAATGAGCAGTTCTTC.

The chain is built from TRBV4-2 and TRBJ2-1; 7 bases line up with TRBD1. The germline V gene encodes CDR1 LGHNA and CDR2 YNFKEQ. V lost 3 bases, J lost 8 bases, and 1 base stayed unmatched. The CDR3 extends over 12 amino acids. The CDR3 DNA reads as TGTGCCAGCAGCCACAGGGGGTATGAGCAGTTCTTC. This sequence encodes CASSHRGYEQFF.

This chain uses TRBV28 with TRBJ1-2; D not certain. In germline, CDR1 is MDHEN, CDR2 SYDVKM. This CDR3 region has 11 residues. Trimming removed 7 bases at V and 7 bases at J, with 10 bases between. In DNA, the CDR3 is TGTGCCAGCATTAGGGCGGGTGGCTACACCTTC. The encoded protein is CASIRAGGYTF.

The chain uses TRBV5-4 and TRBJ2-5, with 10 bases identical to TRBD1. Germline CDR1 is SGHNT and CDR2 is YYREEE (reference sequence). The CDR3 runs to 15 residues. With 4 bases clipped from V and 4 bases from J, the junction kept 7 bases outside the gene matches. In DNA form, the CDR3 reads TGTGCCAGCAGCCCGACAGGGGGCGGACGAGAGACCCAGTACTTC. This codes for CASSPTGGGRETQYF.

The J gene is TRBJ2-2, the V gene TRBV27, with TRBD1 as a possible D gene (6 bases). The CDR3 extends over 16 amino acids. CDR1 is MNHEY and CDR2 is SMNVEV in the germline V gene (reference sequence). Trimming stripped 5 bases from V and 2 bases from J, with 15 bases between. In nucleotides, the CDR3 is TGTGCCAGCAGTCCGACAGGAATGGGTAACACCGGGGAGCTGTTTTTT. Its protein is CASSPTGMGNTGELFF.

The chain couples TRBV6-5 to TRBJ2-5, with D hard to call. Germline loops: CDR1 MNHEY, CDR2 SVGAGI. The CDR3 contains 14 residues. Trimming stripped 6 bases from V and 9 bases from J, with 20 bases between. The CDR3 nucleotides read TGTGCCAGCAGGGGTAGCAGTAACGAAATGGCCCAGTACTTC. It translates to CASRGSSNEMAQYF.

The genes are TRBV5-6 and TRBJ2-3; 8 bases line up with TRBD2. The CDR3 sequence is 17 residues long. Germline V CDR1 and CDR2: SGHDT, YYEEEE. The V and J ends lost 3 bases and 6 bases, in that order; junction bases with no gene match: 15. The CDR3 sequence: CASSSRPGLGSLDTQYF. The CDR3, as DNA: TGTGCCAGCAGCTCGCGACCGGGACTAGGGTCCCTGGATACGCAGTATTTT.

The gene calls are TRBV18 and TRBJ2-2; maybe TRBD2 (6 bases). The CDR3 covers 14 residues. In germline, CDR1 is KGHSH, CDR2 LQKENI. V dropped 5 bases and J dropped 8 bases, with 15 bases sitting between them. This CDR3 is CASSSLEGNGELFF. DNA for the CDR3: TGTGCCAGCTCATCGTTGGAGGGTAATGGGGAGCTGTTTTTT. Filled out from reference TRBV18 and TRBJ2-2, the complete variable domain reads NAGVMQNPRHLVRRRGQEARLRCSPMKGHSHVYWYRQLPEEGLKFMVYLQKENIIDESGMPKERFSAEFPKEGPSILRIQQVVRGDSAAYFCASSSLEGNGELFFGEGSRLTVL.

The chain joins TRBV2 to TRBJ1-6; D perhaps matches TRBD1 (6 bases). The CDR3 contains 14 residues. V shed 4 bases and J shed 9 bases, with 13 bases lying between them. Germline-derived CDR1 and CDR2 are SNHLY and FYNNEI. DNA for the CDR3: TGTGCCAGCAGTGTTCAGGGGAAGGGTTCACCCCTCCACTTT. This encodes CASSVQGKGSPLHF.

This clone appeared once. This chain links TRBV5-1 with TRBJ2-7; D is possibly TRBD1 (6 bases). The V gene's germline CDR1 is SGHRS and CDR2 YFSETQ. This CDR3 is 14 amino acids long. Between the trimmed V and J ends, which lost 3 bases and 2 bases, there was a span of 12 bases. CDR3 bases: TGCGCCAGCAGCTACCGACAGGACCCCTACGAGCAGTACTTC. This codes for CASSYRQDPYEQYF.

The V gene is TRBV9, the J gene TRBJ2-7; D not certain. The germline gives CDR1 SGDLS, CDR2 YYNGEE. V was cut by 4 bases and J by 7 bases, with 18 bases left in between. CDR3 length: 14 residues. CDR3 in DNA: TGTGCCAGCAGCCAAGGATCCACCTCCCTGGAGCAGTACTTC. It is translated as CASSQGSTSLEQYF.

The V and J genes are TRBV19 and TRBJ1-1; D ambiguous. Germline values: CDR1 LNHDA, CDR2 SQIVND (reference sequence). This CDR3 comprises 14 residues. Deletions cut 5 bases from V and 1 base from J, with 11 bases between. In DNA form, the CDR3 reads TGTGCCAGTAGTCGGTTCGACTCGAACACTGAAGCTTTCTTT. Translation: CASSRFDSNTEAFF. The entire variable domain, with the rest obtained from reference TRBV19 and TRBJ1-1, is as follows: DGGITQSPKYLFRKEGQNVTLSCEQNLNHDAMYWYRQDPGQGLRLIYYSQIVNDFQKGDIAEGYSVSREKKESFPLTVTSAQKNPTAFYLCASSRFDSNTEAFFGQGTRLTVV.

The chain carries TRBV9 and TRBJ2-7; 11 bases fit TRBD2. Germline lookup yields CDR1 SGDLS and CDR2 YYNGEE. V was clipped by 4 bases and J by 2 bases; unmatched bases: 5. The length of the CDR3 is 15 residues. The CDR3 nucleotides read TGTGCCAGCAGCATACTAGCGGGGGAGCCCTACGAGCAGTACTTC. It is translated as CASSILAGEPYEQYF.

V usage is TRBV19 and J usage is TRBJ2-1, with 9 bases lining up with TRBD1. Germline CDR1 reads LNHDA; CDR2 reads SQIVND (reference sequence). The CDR3 sequence is 16 residues long. V lost 7 bases and J lost 0; bases outside the gene matches: 7. CDR3 amino acids: CASIGTGPTSYNEQFF. CDR3 nucleotides: TGTGCCAGTATAGGGACAGGGCCCACCTCCTACAATGAGCAGTTCTTC.

For this clone: It is unclear where the CDR3 begins or ends on the DNA, so no DNA is shown, and the CDR3 is as TCRdb lists it. This sequence joins TRBV28 and TRBJ2-7; TRBD1, the table's D call, was not compared with the DNA. CDR1 MDHEN and CDR2 SYDVKM come from the germline V gene. 12 amino acids form the CDR3, both terminal residues included. CDR3 residues: CASSFWGLGTYF.

The rearrangement links TRBV10-1 to TRBJ2-3, with 8 nucleotides matching TRBD2. The germline CDR1 and CDR2 sequences are WNHNN and SYGVQD (reference sequence). Trimming removed 7 bases from V and 5 bases from J; junction bases left unmatched: 8. The CDR3 is made up of 14 amino acids. CDR3: CASIRGGPGDTQYF. CDR3 bases: TGCGCCAGCATTCGCGGGGGGCCGGGAGATACGCAGTATTTT.

This clone was counted between two and nine times. The gene calls are TRBV2 and TRBJ1-5; 12 nucleotides align to TRBD1. Germline CDR1 reads SNHLY; CDR2 reads FYNNEI. The CDR3 is 18 amino acids. Trimming cost V 1 base and J 6 bases; bases outside gene matches: 10. The CDR3 is CASSEELSGTGGGQPQHF. CDR3 sequence (DNA): TGTGCCAGCAGTGAAGAGTTATCTGGGACAGGGGGCGGTCAGCCCCAGCATTTT.

The CDR3 here is CASSLTDTQYF. CDR3 DNA sequence: TGTGCCAGCAGCTTAACAGATACGCAGTATTTT. V usage is TRBV7-2 and J usage is TRBJ2-3; the D is unclear. The CDR3 spans 11 residues. CDR1 is SGHTA, CDR2 FQGNSA, per germline. The germline V and J ends were trimmed by 2 bases and 3 bases, with 0 bases remaining between them.

V usage is TRBV7-9 and J usage is TRBJ1-1; 7 nucleotides match TRBD1. CDR1 and CDR2 (germline): SEHNR, FQNEAQ (reference sequence). Trimming removed 3 bases from V and 0 bases from J; junction bases left unmatched: 4. This CDR3 comprises 15 residues. For the CDR3, the DNA is TGTGCCAGCAGCTTTTCCGGGACAGTGAACACTGAAGCTTTCTTT. Its protein is CASSFSGTVNTEAFF.

The table lists this clone with a count of one. The chain combines TRBV19 with TRBJ1-2; D is undetermined. The V and J ends lost 5 bases and 4 bases respectively, with 11 bases between them. The V gene's germline CDR1 is LNHDA and CDR2 SQIVND (reference sequence). The CDR3 consists of 13 residues. The CDR3, as DNA: TGTGCCAGTAGTGTGCGGTTTTTCTATGGCTACACCTTC. It is translated as CASSVRFFYGYTF.

The V and J genes are TRBV15 and TRBJ2-3, with TRBD1 matching 9 bases. The junction had 2 bases not matched to a gene; V was cut back by 0 bases and J by 4 bases. The CDR3 has 15 amino acids. Germline V gene data show CDR1 as LNHNV and CDR2 as YYDKDF (reference sequence). DNA for the CDR3: TGTGCCACCAGCAGAGATACAGGGGGCGCAGATACGCAGTATTTT. This gives the protein CATSRDTGGADTQYF.